This T cell receptor (beta chain) was sequenced for a study of blood T cell repertoires in COVID-19. Looking at the study overall: Both acute and convalescent COVID-19 samples were obtained from the United States, Italy and Spain.

With V trimmed by 6 bases and J by 7 bases, 5 bases remained unmatched. Germline assignment: CDR1 KGHSH and CDR2 LQKENI. The CDR3 has 13 amino acids. Measured with immunoSEQ multiplex PCR; TCRdb has only the in-frame clones, and not every one. The sample shows more than 250,000 clones, roughly 83% of them seen only once. The receptor was derived from a woman between 45 and 65 years old with acute or convalescent COVID-19. The chain joins TRBV18 to TRBJ2-1, with 8 bases lining up with TRBD1. Sequences were obtained from peripheral blood. The DNA of the CDR3 is TGTGCCAGCTCGTGGACAGGGAAGAATGAGCAGTTCTTC. Translation gives CASSWTGKNEQFF.